Listed below are T cell receptor beta chains from one sample, sequenced in a study of Ad26.COV2.S vaccination and SARS-CoV-2 variants. TCRdb's copy holds only in-frame clones and misses some; the assay was immunoSEQ multiplex PCR. The data show about 680,000 clones, more than 70% seen once. The material sequenced was peripheral blood, taken in a trial of Ad26.COV2.S vaccine versus placebo. These receptors were taken from a person between 18 and 59 years old who received the Ad26.COV2.S COVID-19 vaccine or a placebo. Each CDR3 is given with its conserved first and last residue. Each record gives: J gene, V gene, clone size, D gene, CDR3 protein, CDR3 DNA. A D gene is named only where the DNA matches it firmly. Only some rows state a clone size, as once, few, many or a class for expanded clones.

j_call: TRBJ1-2
v_call: TRBV6-6
clone_size: once
d_call: -
cdr3_aa: CASSTRQLNEGYTF
cdr3_nt: TGTGCCAGCAGCACTCGACAGCTTAACGAGGGCTACACCTTC

j_call: TRBJ2-6
v_call: TRBV15
clone_size: -
d_call: -
cdr3_aa: CATSRETGFGANVLTF
cdr3_nt: TGTGCCACCAGCAGAGAGACAGGTTTTGGGGCCAACGTCCTGACTTTC

j_call: TRBJ1-2
v_call: TRBV13
clone_size: -
d_call: -
cdr3_aa: CASSRGRGYTF
cdr3_nt: TGTGCCAGCAGCCGCGGACGGGGCTACACCTTC

j_call: TRBJ1-1
v_call: TRBV12-3/TRBV12-4
clone_size: -
d_call: -
cdr3_aa: CASSLYRNTEAFF
cdr3_nt: TGTGCCAGCAGTTTGTATCGCAACACTGAAGCTTTCTTT

j_call: TRBJ2-3
v_call: TRBV7-2
clone_size: -
d_call: TRBD1
cdr3_aa: CASSPDGQAFTDTQYF
cdr3_nt: TGTGCCAGCAGCCCCGACGGACAGGCATTCACAGATACGCAGTATTTT

j_call: TRBJ1-1
v_call: TRBV19
clone_size: few
d_call: -
cdr3_aa: CATSPGVENTEAFF
cdr3_nt: TGTGCCACCTCGCCAGGGGTTGAAAACACTGAAGCTTTCTTT

j_call: TRBJ2-7
v_call: TRBV11-2
clone_size: once
d_call: TRBD2
cdr3_aa: CASSRTSGNSYEQYF
cdr3_nt: TGTGCCAGCAGCAGGACTAGCGGGAATTCCTACGAGCAGTACTTC

j_call: TRBJ2-2
v_call: TRBV18
clone_size: few
d_call: TRBD2
cdr3_aa: CASSPPGLAGGNTGELFF
cdr3_nt: TGTGCCAGCTCACCACCTGGGCTTGCGGGAGGAAACACCGGGGAGCTGTTTTTT

j_call: TRBJ2-3
v_call: TRBV15
clone_size: -
d_call: TRBD2
cdr3_aa: CATSRARLAGVTDTQYF
cdr3_nt: TGTGCCACCAGCAGAGCAAGACTAGCGGGAGTCACAGATACGCAGTATTTT

j_call: TRBJ1-1
v_call: TRBV2
clone_size: -
d_call: -
cdr3_aa: CASTRGQLNTEAFF
cdr3_nt: TGTGCCAGCACCCGGGGACAACTGAACACTGAAGCTTTCTTT

j_call: TRBJ2-1
v_call: TRBV5-1
clone_size: -
d_call: -
cdr3_aa: CASSLPGTSYNEQFF
cdr3_nt: TGCGCCAGCAGCCTCCCCGGGACGTCATACAATGAGCAGTTCTTC

j_call: TRBJ2-2
v_call: TRBV6-2/TRBV6-3
clone_size: once
d_call: -
cdr3_aa: CASSGDWGNTGELFF
cdr3_nt: TGTGCCAGCAGTGGCGACTGGGGGAACACCGGGGAGCTGTTTTTT

j_call: TRBJ2-3
v_call: TRBV7-9
clone_size: -
d_call: TRBD2
cdr3_aa: CASRGEYTDTQYF
cdr3_nt: TGTGCCAGTCGGGGGGAGTACACAGATACGCAGTATTTT

j_call: TRBJ1-1
v_call: TRBV9
clone_size: -
d_call: -
cdr3_aa: CASSPFDTEAFF
cdr3_nt: TGTGCCAGCAGCCCCTTTGACACTGAAGCTTTCTTT

j_call: TRBJ2-3
v_call: TRBV10-3
clone_size: -
d_call: TRBD2
cdr3_aa: CAISGILAGGDTQYF
cdr3_nt: TGTGCCATCAGTGGAATACTAGCGGGAGGAGATACGCAGTATTTT

j_call: TRBJ1-1
v_call: TRBV18
clone_size: -
d_call: -
cdr3_aa: CASSPLEGLNTEAFF
cdr3_nt: TGTGCCAGCTCACCACTGGAGGGACTGAACACTGAAGCTTTCTTT

j_call: TRBJ2-7
v_call: TRBV6-5
clone_size: -
d_call: -
cdr3_aa: CASRRGISYEQYF
cdr3_nt: TGTGCCAGCAGGCGAGGGATCTCCTACGAGCAGTACTTC

j_call: TRBJ2-1
v_call: TRBV7-2
clone_size: -
d_call: -
cdr3_aa: CASSSSPQYWDEQFF
cdr3_nt: TGTGCCAGCAGCTCCTCTCCGCAATATTGGGATGAGCAGTTCTTC

j_call: TRBJ1-5
v_call: TRBV2
clone_size: -
d_call: TRBD1
cdr3_aa: CASNLDRAGVGPQHF
cdr3_nt: TGTGCCAGCAATCTCGACAGGGCGGGGGTAGGGCCCCAGCATTTT

j_call: TRBJ2-3
v_call: TRBV19
clone_size: -
d_call: -
cdr3_aa: CASSRGLADTQYF
cdr3_nt: TGTGCCAGTAGTAGGGGTTTGGCAGATACGCAGTATTTT

j_call: TRBJ1-6
v_call: TRBV10-3
clone_size: -
d_call: -
cdr3_aa: CAIRYRVSPLHF
cdr3_nt: TGTGCCATCAGATACAGGGTTTCACCCCTCCACTTT

j_call: TRBJ1-3
v_call: TRBV4-2
clone_size: once
d_call: -
cdr3_aa: CASSQDPPPRDYSGNTIYF
cdr3_nt: TGTGCCAGCAGCCAAGACCCCCCTCCCAGGGACTACTCTGGAAACACCATATATTTT

j_call: TRBJ2-5
v_call: TRBV5-1
clone_size: -
d_call: -
cdr3_aa: CASSLGQGPQETQYF
cdr3_nt: TGCGCCAGCAGCTTGGGGCAGGGACCCCAAGAGACCCAGTACTTC

j_call: TRBJ2-1
v_call: TRBV6-5
clone_size: -
d_call: TRBD1
cdr3_aa: CASSSRGHNEQFF
cdr3_nt: TGTGCCAGCAGTTCCAGGGGGCACAATGAGCAGTTCTTC

j_call: TRBJ2-1
v_call: TRBV20-1
clone_size: -
d_call: -
cdr3_aa: CSASWTEYEQFF
cdr3_nt: TGCAGTGCTAGTTGGACGGAGTATGAGCAGTTCTTC

j_call: TRBJ1-2
v_call: TRBV4-1
clone_size: -
d_call: TRBD1
cdr3_aa: CASSAPGTGIYGYTF
cdr3_nt: TGCGCCAGCAGCGCCCCCGGGACAGGAATCTATGGCTACACCTTC

j_call: TRBJ1-1
v_call: TRBV6-4
clone_size: once
d_call: TRBD1
cdr3_aa: CASRRQGMNTEAFF
cdr3_nt: TGTGCCAGCAGAAGACAGGGGATGAACACTGAAGCTTTCTTT

j_call: TRBJ2-1
v_call: TRBV7-2
clone_size: -
d_call: -
cdr3_aa: CASSSWDDYNEQFF
cdr3_nt: TGTGCCAGCAGCTCCTGGGACGACTACAATGAGCAGTTCTTC

j_call: TRBJ1-2
v_call: TRBV4-3
clone_size: -
d_call: TRBD1
cdr3_aa: CASSQDRGTVGVGYTF
cdr3_nt: TGCGCCAGCAGCCAAGACCGGGGGACAGTCGGGGTAGGCTACACCTTC

j_call: TRBJ2-7
v_call: TRBV2
clone_size: -
d_call: TRBD1
cdr3_aa: CASTDRVIEQYF
cdr3_nt: TGTGCCAGCACAGACAGGGTAATTGAGCAGTACTTC

j_call: TRBJ1-4
v_call: TRBV6-5
clone_size: -
d_call: -
cdr3_aa: CASSNSATNEKLFF
cdr3_nt: TGTGCCAGCAGCAACAGTGCAACTAATGAAAAACTGTTTTTT

j_call: TRBJ2-3
v_call: TRBV7-2
clone_size: -
d_call: -
cdr3_aa: CASSSRGTDTQYF
cdr3_nt: TGTGCCAGCAGCTCGAGAGGCACAGATACGCAGTATTTT

j_call: TRBJ2-1
v_call: TRBV12-3/TRBV12-4
clone_size: -
d_call: -
cdr3_aa: CASSLQLPREQFF
cdr3_nt: TGTGCCAGCAGTTTACAGCTGCCTCGGGAGCAGTTCTTC

j_call: TRBJ2-1
v_call: TRBV5-1
clone_size: -
d_call: -
cdr3_aa: CASRRALSSYNEQFF
cdr3_nt: TGCGCCTCAAGAAGGGCCCTGAGCTCCTACAATGAGCAGTTCTTC

j_call: TRBJ2-2
v_call: TRBV11-2
clone_size: -
d_call: TRBD2
cdr3_aa: CASSLRLAGGQNTGELFF
cdr3_nt: TGTGCCAGCAGCTTACGACTAGCGGGAGGGCAGAACACCGGGGAGCTGTTTTTT

j_call: TRBJ2-7
v_call: TRBV7-2
clone_size: -
d_call: TRBD2
cdr3_aa: CASRPGGAGVHEQYF
cdr3_nt: TGTGCCAGCAGGCCCGGGGGAGCGGGAGTCCACGAGCAGTACTTC

j_call: TRBJ1-1
v_call: TRBV27
clone_size: -
d_call: -
cdr3_aa: CASSLRVSSNTEAFF
cdr3_nt: TGTGCCAGCAGTTTAAGGGTATCCTCTAACACTGAAGCTTTCTTT

j_call: TRBJ1-6
v_call: TRBV5-1
clone_size: -
d_call: TRBD1
cdr3_aa: CASRPDRGRSPLHF
cdr3_nt: TGCGCCAGCAGACCAGACAGGGGGCGATCACCCCTCCACTTT

j_call: TRBJ2-7
v_call: TRBV4-3
clone_size: -
d_call: -
cdr3_aa: CASSQDLATYEQYF
cdr3_nt: TGCGCCAGCAGCCAAGATCTAGCGACCTACGAGCAGTACTTC

j_call: TRBJ1-2
v_call: TRBV12-5
clone_size: -
d_call: -
cdr3_aa: CASGPPTDYGYTF
cdr3_nt: TGTGCTAGTGGTCCCCCGACAGATTATGGCTACACCTTC

j_call: TRBJ2-1
v_call: TRBV7-9
clone_size: -
d_call: -
cdr3_aa: CASSLFGGEGNEQFF
cdr3_nt: TGTGCCAGCAGCTTATTTGGGGGAGAAGGAAATGAGCAGTTCTTC

j_call: TRBJ1-2
v_call: TRBV5-6
clone_size: -
d_call: -
cdr3_aa: CASSAIRSNYGYTF
cdr3_nt: TGTGCCAGCAGCGCGATCCGATCTAACTATGGCTACACCTTC

j_call: TRBJ1-1
v_call: TRBV5-5
clone_size: -
d_call: -
cdr3_aa: CASSLGQTNTEAFF
cdr3_nt: TGTGCCAGCAGCTTGGGGCAGACGAACACTGAAGCTTTCTTT

j_call: TRBJ2-3
v_call: TRBV24-1
clone_size: -
d_call: TRBD2
cdr3_aa: CATSEPFSGSTDTQYF
cdr3_nt: TGTGCCACCAGTGAGCCCTTTAGCGGGAGTACAGATACGCAGTATTTT

j_call: TRBJ2-1
v_call: TRBV27
clone_size: -
d_call: -
cdr3_aa: CASSLSGRFGEQFF
cdr3_nt: TGTGCCAGCAGTTTATCAGGCCGATTTGGTGAGCAGTTCTTC

j_call: TRBJ1-1
v_call: TRBV12-5
clone_size: -
d_call: TRBD1
cdr3_aa: CASGLGGLGVNTEAFF
cdr3_nt: TGTGCTAGTGGTTTAGGGGGCTTGGGGGTTAACACTGAAGCTTTCTTT

j_call: TRBJ2-1
v_call: TRBV3-1/TRBV3-2
clone_size: -
d_call: -
cdr3_aa: CASSQDPHSYNEQFF
cdr3_nt: TGTGCCAGCAGCCAAGACCCCCACTCCTACAATGAGCAGTTCTTC

j_call: TRBJ1-1
v_call: TRBV6-6
clone_size: -
d_call: -
cdr3_aa: CASTRTGTNTEAFF
cdr3_nt: TGTGCCAGCACCAGAACAGGCACCAACACTGAAGCTTTCTTT

j_call: TRBJ2-1
v_call: TRBV10-1
clone_size: -
d_call: -
cdr3_aa: CATADTFYNEQFF
cdr3_nt: TGCGCCACCGCGGATACTTTCTACAATGAGCAGTTCTTC

j_call: TRBJ1-2
v_call: TRBV7-3
clone_size: -
d_call: -
cdr3_aa: CASSLDSQYGYTF
cdr3_nt: TGTGCCAGCAGCTTAGACAGTCAATATGGCTACACCTTC

j_call: TRBJ2-7
v_call: TRBV18
clone_size: -
d_call: TRBD2
cdr3_aa: CASSPGAGGLFEQYF
cdr3_nt: TGTGCCAGCTCACCAGGAGCGGGAGGGCTTTTCGAGCAGTACTTC

j_call: TRBJ2-7
v_call: TRBV15
clone_size: -
d_call: TRBD2
cdr3_aa: CATSKASGFTYEQYF
cdr3_nt: TGTGCCACCAGCAAGGCTAGCGGGTTTACCTACGAGCAGTACTTC

j_call: TRBJ1-2
v_call: TRBV18
clone_size: few
d_call: -
cdr3_aa: CASSPVLENYGYTF
cdr3_nt: TGTGCCAGCTCACCAGTATTAGAGAACTATGGCTACACCTTC

j_call: TRBJ1-1
v_call: TRBV7-2
clone_size: -
d_call: -
cdr3_aa: CASRSGRGNTEAFF
cdr3_nt: TGTGCCAGCAGATCGGGACGGGGGAACACTGAAGCTTTCTTT

j_call: TRBJ2-1
v_call: TRBV18
clone_size: once
d_call: TRBD2
cdr3_aa: CASSPAAGVVDEQFF
cdr3_nt: TGTGCCAGCTCACCAGCAGCGGGAGTGGTCGATGAGCAGTTCTTC

j_call: TRBJ1-2
v_call: TRBV6-4
clone_size: -
d_call: -
cdr3_aa: CASSDSGRTDGYTF
cdr3_nt: TGTGCCAGCAGTGACTCTGGCAGGACCGATGGCTACACCTTC

j_call: TRBJ2-2
v_call: TRBV29-1
clone_size: -
d_call: -
cdr3_aa: CSVGAMRGTGELFF
cdr3_nt: TGCAGCGTTGGGGCAATGCGTGGGACCGGGGAGCTGTTTTTT

j_call: TRBJ2-1
v_call: TRBV24-1
clone_size: -
d_call: TRBD2
cdr3_aa: CATSDTRLAGYNEQFF
cdr3_nt: TGTGCCACCAGTGATACGCGTCTAGCGGGCTACAATGAGCAGTTCTTC